One and the same sample provided the 31 T cell receptor beta chains below, sequenced in a study of CD8 T cells in ankylosing spondylitis. TCRdb used MiXCR to reprocess the 5' RACE reads, holding one entry per CDR3 protein. Among just under 95,000 distinct CDR3 sequences listed, about 8.1% were seen once. The material sequenced was blood, either unsorted or a sorted T cell fraction (not recorded which). The receptor source for this set is a male donor with ankylosing spondylitis or in good health (not recorded which).

Many counts were recorded for this clonotype. The chain is built from TRBV29-1 and TRBJ1-1, with TRBD1 as a possible D gene (5 bases). The CDR3 spans 13 residues. V gave up 4 bases and J gave up 1 base, with 10 bases separating them. Germline V gene sequence: CDR1 SQVTM, CDR2 ANQGSEA. This CDR3 reads CSVAGRSNTEAFF. CDR3 sequence (DNA): TGCAGCGTTGCAGGGCGTTCGAACACTGAAGCTTTCTTT.

The sample holds many counts of this clonotype. The V gene is TRBV5-1, the J gene TRBJ2-5; TRBD1 is a possible D gene (6 bases). Germline CDR1 SGHRS, CDR2 YFSETQ. This CDR3 spans 15 amino acids. V was pared by 4 bases and J by 4 bases, with 17 bases between. The CDR3 DNA is TGCGCCAGCAGCCTGAAACAGGGAGACCCAGAGACCCAGTACTTC. Its translation: CASSLKQGDPETQYF.

The chain links TRBV5-1 to TRBJ2-1; D unresolved. Germline V gives CDR1 SGHRS, CDR2 YFSETQ. The CDR3 runs 13 residues. V was cut by 7 bases and J by 7 bases, with 15 bases left in between. The CDR3 loop reads CASAFRLGNEQFF. CDR3 coding DNA: TGCGCCAGCGCATTTCGGTTGGGGAATGAGCAGTTCTTC.

In its sample, this clonotype was seen many times. The V gene is TRBV5-5, the J gene TRBJ2-5; 9 nucleotides match TRBD2. Germline CDR1 SGHKS, CDR2 YYEKEE (reference sequence). The CDR3 totals 17 residues. V was pared by 5 bases and J by 2 bases, with 13 bases of the junction left unmatched. The CDR3: CASRQGPGLANQETQYF. The CDR3 DNA reads as TGTGCCAGCAGGCAAGGACCGGGACTAGCTAATCAAGAGACCCAGTACTTC.

As regards this clonotype: One junction end disagrees with the germline gene, perhaps due to a read error. The V call is TRBV24-1, the J call TRBJ2-1; 10 positions agree with TRBD1. In germline, CDR1 is KGHDR, CDR2 SFDVKD. The CDR3 extends over 18 amino acids. The CDR3 nucleotides read TGCTGGGTTCAATCGCTCAGCGCCACCGGGACAGGGGCCAATGAGCAGTTCTTC. Translating it yields CWVQSLSATGTGANEQFF.

There are many counts of this clonotype. This chain links TRBV11-2 with TRBJ1-2; maybe TRBD1 (6 bases). Germline CDR1 and CDR2: SGHAT and FQNNGV. The CDR3 has 14 amino acids. V was pared by 5 bases and J by 6 bases, with 16 bases between. CDR3 in DNA: TGTGCCAGCAGCCCTATAACAGGGAGTCATGGCTACACCTTC. It translates to CASSPITGSHGYTF.

This clonotype was seen ten or more times. This chain connects TRBV20-1 to TRBJ1-5; possibly TRBD1 for D (6 bases). Germline values: CDR1 DFQATT, CDR2 SNEGSKA (reference sequence). V shed 2 bases and J shed 5 bases, with 19 bases lying between them. CDR3 length: 16 residues. The CDR3, as DNA: TGCAGTGCTAGACGACCGGACAGTAAAGGGTATCAGCCCCAGCATTTT. Translation gives CSARRPDSKGYQPQHF.

This clonotype occurred many times. The chain is built from TRBV6-1 and TRBJ1-1, with D tentatively TRBD1 (6 bases). The CDR3 runs 16 residues. Trimming took 4 bases from V and 4 from J, leaving 19 bases between them. In germline, CDR1 is MNHNS, CDR2 SASEGT. The DNA for the CDR3 is TGTGCCAGCAGTGCCTTGGGGGGGGCTGGTAGCACTGAAGCTTTCTTT. Translation: CASSALGGAGSTEAFF.

This clonotype was detected ten times or more. The chain carries TRBV20-1 and TRBJ1-1; perhaps TRBD1 as D (5 bases). Germline V gene sequence: CDR1 DFQATT, CDR2 SNEGSKA (reference sequence). V lost 1 base, J lost 2 bases, and 17 bases lay in between. This CDR3 spans 16 amino acids. The CDR3 region is CSARGGGAMINTEAFF. DNA of the CDR3: TGCAGTGCTAGAGGCGGAGGGGCCATGATTAACACTGAAGCTTTCTTT.

This clonotype was observed many times. This rearrangement joins TRBV28 to TRBJ2-3; D uncertain. The CDR3 is 13 amino acids. CDR1 and CDR2 from the germline V gene are MDHEN and SYDVKM. The V end was cut by 7 bases, the J end by 0 bases, with 8 bases between. The CDR3 reads CASIHSSTDTQYF. The DNA for the CDR3 is TGTGCCAGCATTCACAGTAGCACAGATACGCAGTATTTT.

This clonotype was observed many times. The chain combines TRBV15 with TRBJ1-1; D is unresolved. The CDR3 has 14 amino acids. Germline CDR1 is LNHNV and CDR2 is YYDKDF (reference sequence). Trimming removed 5 bases at V and 4 bases at J, with 14 bases between. The chain's CDR3 is CATSPRREGTEAFF. The CDR3 nucleotides read TGTGCCACCAGCCCCCGGAGGGAAGGCACTGAAGCTTTCTTT.

The chain joins TRBV6-1 to TRBJ2-7, with 7 bases aligning to TRBD2. Per the germline V gene, CDR1 is MNHNS and CDR2 is SASEGT. The V gene end was trimmed by 5 bases and the J gene end by 2 bases; junction bases not matched to a gene: 6. This CDR3 is 14 amino acids long. The CDR3 spells CASSMRLATYEQYF. CDR3 sequence (DNA): TGTGCCAGCAGTATGCGACTAGCTACCTACGAGCAGTACTTC.

This clonotype was detected many times. This chain joins TRBV7-2 and TRBJ2-3; D possibly corresponds to TRBD2 (6 bases). V was shortened by 5 bases and J by 2 bases, with 11 bases between the two germline ends. The CDR3 is 14 amino acids. In germline, CDR1 is SGHTA, CDR2 FQGNSA. The CDR3 here is CASSRDLNTDTQYF. The CDR3 DNA follows: TGTGCCAGCAGCAGGGACTTAAACACAGATACGCAGTATTTT.

The table lists this clonotype with many counts. This sequence joins TRBV20-1 and TRBJ2-5; D call uncertain. CDR3 length equals 16 residues. V lost 4 bases, J lost 5 bases, and 23 bases lay in between. Germline loops: CDR1 DFQATT, CDR2 SNEGSKA (reference sequence). The CDR3 DNA follows: TGCAGTGCTATCGGTCACTCGACCCAACCGAGGGAGACCCAGTACTTC. It specifies CSAIGHSTQPRETQYF.

This clonotype was found many times. J is TRBJ1-6 and V is TRBV7-2; D not certain. The ends were cut back, 2 bases at V and 6 bases at J, with 11 bases in the middle. The CDR3 loop spans 15 amino acids. Germline-derived CDR1 and CDR2 are SGHTA and FQGNSA. In nucleotides, the CDR3 is TGTGCCAGCAGCTTATCGGTTTTTGGTAATTCACCCCTCCACTTT. It encodes CASSLSVFGNSPLHF.

This clonotype was counted at least ten times. The chain joins TRBV12-3 or TRBV12-4 to TRBJ1-2; possibly TRBD1 for D (5 bases). The ends were cut back, 5 bases at V and 4 bases at J, with 17 bases in the middle. The CDR3 extends over 15 amino acids. CDR3 bases: TGTGCCAGCAGTCCGCCTCCTGACAGCAGCTATGGCTACACCTTC. Translation gives CASSPPPDSSYGYTF.

This sequence joins TRBV4-1 and TRBJ1-1, with 7 positions matching TRBD1. The germline gives CDR1 MGHRA, CDR2 YSYEKL. After removal of 5 bases from V and 11 bases from J, the junction contained 8 bases not matched to a gene. The CDR3 covers 12 residues. The CDR3 loop reads CASSTTGFQAFF. The CDR3 DNA is TGCGCCAGCAGCACGACAGGGTTTCAGGCTTTCTTT.

In this sample, this clonotype turned up many times. V gene TRBV28 combines with J gene TRBJ2-4; weak D call: TRBD2 (6 bases). Germline V lookup: CDR1 MDHEN, CDR2 SYDVKM. V was shortened by 2 bases and J by 1 base, with 18 bases between the two germline ends. This CDR3 spans 18 amino acids. The CDR3 loop reads CASSLTGMAGSAKNIQYF. In DNA form, the CDR3 reads TGTGCCAGCAGTTTAACGGGGATGGCGGGGAGCGCCAAAAACATTCAGTACTTC.

The chain recombines TRBV6-5 with TRBJ2-3; D may be TRBD2 (5 bases). CDR3 length: 17 residues. Germline V gene sequence: CDR1 MNHEY, CDR2 SVGAGI. The V end was cut by 5 bases, the J end by 0 bases, with 18 bases between. The CDR3 is CASSLRSRRSSTDTQYF. As DNA, the CDR3 is TGTGCCAGCAGTCTACGGTCGCGGAGGTCTAGCACAGATACGCAGTATTTT.

V usage is TRBV5-6 and J usage is TRBJ2-6; the D is unclear. This CDR3 spans 15 amino acids. Trimming removed 5 bases at V and 2 bases at J, with 11 bases between. CDR1 and CDR2 (germline): SGHDT, YYEEEE. The CDR3 spells CASRMGAAGANVLTF. The CDR3 bases are TGTGCCAGCAGGATGGGTGCTGCTGGGGCCAACGTCCTGACTTTC.

This clonotype occurred many times. The V and J genes are TRBV29-1 and TRBJ2-2; 9 nucleotides line up with TRBD2. The germline V gene encodes CDR1 SQVTM and CDR2 ANQGSEA. The V and J ends lost 1 base and 4 bases, in that order; junction bases with no gene match: 10. This CDR3 region has 17 residues. DNA of the CDR3: TGCAGCGTTGAAGTGGGGGCTAGCGGGGCTAGCACCGGGGAGCTGTTTTTT. Amino acid sequence: CSVEVGASGASTGELFF.

This clonotype was observed at least ten times. The V gene is TRBV5-1, the J gene TRBJ1-5, with D possibly TRBD1 on 5 matching bases. Trimming left V 7 bases short and J 1 base short, with 9 bases between. The CDR3 contains 13 residues. Germline-derived CDR1 and CDR2 are SGHRS and YFSETQ. DNA for the CDR3: TGCGCCAGCGCCAGGGACAGCAATCAGCCCCAGCATTTT. This gives the protein CASARDSNQPQHF.

This clonotype was seen at least ten times. The CDR3 bases are TGTGCCAGCAGTTACTCGAAGTCCTGGGGATCCTACGAGCAGTACTTC. Protein: CASSYSKSWGSYEQYF. This sequence joins TRBV6-5 and TRBJ2-7, with D unresolved. V lost 0 bases and J lost 1, with 13 bases in between. This CDR3 is 16 amino acids long. Germline V CDR1 and CDR2: MNHEY, SVGAGI.

This clonotype was counted ten times or more. J is TRBJ2-7 and V is TRBV19; 8 bases are shared with TRBD1. Germline V lookup: CDR1 LNHDA, CDR2 SQIVND (reference sequence). This CDR3 comprises 15 residues. The V and J ends lost 5 bases and 2 bases, in that order; junction bases with no gene match: 8. The CDR3 region has the DNA TGTGCCAGTAGTTACCCGGACAGGGTCCCCTACGAGCAGTACTTC. Translation: CASSYPDRVPYEQYF.

This clonotype came up many times. The V call is TRBV12-3 or TRBV12-4, the J call TRBJ2-1; D ambiguous. Trimming removed 3 bases at V and 7 bases at J, with 10 bases between. The CDR3 has 13 amino acids. The DNA for the CDR3 is TGTGCCAGCAGTTTGGTCTACTATAATGAGCAGTTCTTC. Protein product: CASSLVYYNEQFF.

In this sample, this clonotype turned up many times. The rearrangement uses TRBV29-1 and TRBJ2-3; TRBD2 is a possible D gene (6 bases). Germline lookup yields CDR1 SQVTM and CDR2 ANQGSEA. The CDR3 runs 12 residues. This CDR3 is CTIGGYTDTQYF. CDR3 nucleotides: TGCACCATTGGGGGGTACACAGATACGCAGTATTTT.

The table lists this clonotype with many counts. The rearrangement links TRBV9 to TRBJ2-1; 7 positions match TRBD1. The CDR3 sequence is 14 residues long. The J segment lost 8 bases and the V segment lost 0 bases, leaving 5 bases of the junction unmatched. The germline V gene encodes CDR1 SGDLS and CDR2 YYNGEE. CDR3 loop: CASSVAGGRYEQFF. The CDR3 nucleotides are TGTGCCAGCAGCGTAGCAGGGGGTCGGTATGAGCAGTTCTTC.

This clonotype was recorded many times. V gene TRBV18 combines with J gene TRBJ2-1; D gene uncertain. Germline V CDR1 and CDR2: KGHSH, LQKENI. Trimming removed 2 bases at V and 8 bases at J, with 4 bases between. The CDR3 loop spans 11 amino acids. The CDR3 protein is CASSPKDEQFF. The CDR3 DNA follows: TGTGCCAGCTCACCAAAGGATGAGCAGTTCTTC. Full variable domain (rest looked up from reference TRBV18 and TRBJ2-1): NAGVMQNPRHLVRRRGQEARLRCSPMKGHSHVYWYRQLPEEGLKFMVYLQKENIIDESGMPKERFSAEFPKEGPSILRIQQVVRGDSAAYFCASSPKDEQFFGPGTRLTVL.

In this sample, this clonotype turned up many times. This chain connects TRBV9 to TRBJ2-3; D is perhaps TRBD2 (5 bases). Per the germline V gene, CDR1 is SGDLS and CDR2 is YYNGEE. V lost 3 bases and J 6 bases, leaving 11 bases between the germline ends. The CDR3 is 13 amino acids. The CDR3 loop reads CASSAGFGDTQYF. Written as DNA, the CDR3 is TGTGCCAGCAGCGCGGGGTTTGGGGATACGCAGTATTTT. The whole variable domain, filled in from reference TRBV9 and TRBJ2-3, reads DSGVTQTPKHLITATGQRVTLRCSPRSGDLSVYWYQQSLDQGLQFLIQYYNGEERAKGNILERFSAQQFPDLHSELNLSSLELGDSALYFCASSAGFGDTQYFGPGTRLTVL.

This clonotype came up many times. The chain recombines TRBV5-1 with TRBJ2-7, with unresolved D. V was shortened by 3 bases and J by 2 bases, with 24 bases between the two germline ends. The CDR3 consists of 18 residues. Germline V gene sequence: CDR1 SGHRS, CDR2 YFSETQ. In nucleotides, the CDR3 is TGCGCCAGCAGCTATTCGCAGGAAGCCGTTAATTTTCCCTACGAGCAGTACTTC. This translates into CASSYSQEAVNFPYEQYF. The full variable domain, its missing parts supplied by reference TRBV5-1 and TRBJ2-7, is KAGVTQTPRYLIKTRGQQVTLSCSPISGHRSVSWYQQTPGQGLQFLFEYFSETQRNKGNFPGRFSGRQFSNSRSEMNVSTLELGDSALYLCASSYSQEAVNFPYEQYFGPGTRLTVT.

This clonotype has at least ten counts. The chain uses TRBV12-3 or TRBV12-4 and TRBJ2-7, with D unresolved. Trimming took off 5 bases at V and 5 bases at J, with 28 bases between the two ends. The CDR3 is 18 residues long. The CDR3 DNA is TGTGCCAGCAGTAAAAGCTCCGTTGGGCAGTTGGTGGTCCACGAGCAGTACTTC. Translated, it gives CASSKSSVGQLVVHEQYF.